Following are 14 T cell receptor beta chains from one sample sequenced in a study of metastatic and nonmetastatic thyroid tumors. TCRdb re-clonotyped the PCR reads via MiXCR. This table holds about 26,000 clones, roughly 24% found once. The entire patient cohort was treatment-naive prior to thyroid surgery. Sequencing was performed on blood. The receptors stem from a female donor with papillary thyroid cancer or a benign thyroid nodule (not recorded which). Some clones in this sample may be carry-over from other donors' samples.

This clone was recorded at least ten times. This chain's CDR3 is CASNTGNLNQPQHF. The CDR3 nucleotides are TGTGCCAGCAATACGGGGAACCTCAATCAGCCCCAGCATTTT. V gene TRBV2 combines with J gene TRBJ1-5; D ambiguous. Trimming pared 7 bases from V and 3 bases from J, leaving 13 bases between. The CDR3 totals 14 residues. The germline CDR1 and CDR2 sequences are SNHLY and FYNNEI. The complete variable domain, with remaining parts taken from reference TRBV2 and TRBJ1-5, reads EPEVTQTPSHQVTQMGQEVILRCVPISNHLYFYWYRQILGQKVEFLVSFYNNEISEKSEIFDDQFSVERPDGSNFTLKIRSTKLEDSAMYFCASNTGNLNQPQHFGDGTRLSIL.

Ten or more counts support this clone. With a much larger clone just one base away, this may be a read error. The rearrangement links TRBV19 to TRBJ1-2, with 10 bases fitting TRBD1. The CDR3 extends over 13 amino acids. Trimming at V came to 8 bases and at J to 8 bases, leaving 8 bases not matched to a gene. CDR1 and CDR2 (germline): LNHDA, SQIVND (reference sequence). CDR3 protein: CASRPDRGVGYTF. CDR3 DNA sequence: TGTGCCAGTCGTCCGGACAGGGGGGTCGGCTACACCTTC.

This clone was recorded at least ten times. The V gene is TRBV11-2, the J gene TRBJ1-2, with TRBD1 identical over 7 bases. Germline CDR1 reads SGHAT; CDR2 reads FQNNGV. CDR3 size: 17 residues. Germline trimming cut 2 bases from V and 2 bases from J; bases unmatched to any gene: 11. CDR3 sequence: CASSLSLGGQPNYGYTF. The CDR3 region has the DNA TGTGCCAGCAGCTTAAGTTTGGGGGGACAGCCAAACTATGGCTACACCTTC.

In its sample, this clone was seen many times. The chain recombines TRBV20-1 with TRBJ2-7; maybe TRBD1 (6 bases). CDR1 DFQATT and CDR2 SNEGSKA come from the germline V gene (reference sequence). V was shortened by 3 bases and J by 6 bases, with 15 bases between the two germline ends. CDR3 length equals 13 residues. The CDR3, as DNA: TGCAGTGCTAGCGCCCAGGGGTTGACCGAGCAGTACTTC. Amino acid sequence: CSASAQGLTEQYF.

At least ten counts were recorded for this clone. V usage is TRBV20-1 and J usage is TRBJ2-5, with D perhaps TRBD1 (5 bases). Germline V gene lookup returns CDR1 DFQATT and CDR2 SNEGSKA (reference sequence). Trimming left V 1 base short and J 1 base short, with 10 bases between. This CDR3 comprises 14 residues. The CDR3 bases are TGCAGTGCTAGAGCTGGAGACAGCCAAGAGACCCAGTACTTC. Translated, it gives CSARAGDSQETQYF.

The V gene is TRBV7-2, the J gene TRBJ2-6; 11 bases map to TRBD2. CDR1 SGHTA and CDR2 FQGNSA come from the germline V gene. V lost 2 bases to trimming and J lost 1 base; unmatched junction nucleotides: 10. The CDR3 extends over 20 amino acids. The CDR3 nucleotides read TGTGCCAGCAGCTTATCGGCTGGGACTAGCGGATGGTCTGGGGCCAACGTCCTGACTTTC. This gives the protein CASSLSAGTSGWSGANVLTF.

In this sample, this clone turned up many times. V usage is TRBV29-1 and J usage is TRBJ1-3; D uncertain. V was shortened by 6 bases and J by 2 bases, with 20 bases between the two germline ends. The germline V gene has CDR1 SQVTM and CDR2 ANQGSEA. The CDR3 is 16 amino acids. This CDR3 reads CSVLSAGPGAGNTIYF. The CDR3 DNA is TGCAGCGTCCTGTCGGCAGGCCCTGGAGCTGGAAACACCATATATTTT.

The chain employs TRBV6-9 and TRBJ1-1; D gene unclear. The V and J ends lost 8 bases and 11 bases respectively, with 18 bases between them. CDR3 length: 12 amino acids. Germline assignment: CDR1 MNHGY and CDR2 SVAAGI. The CDR3, as DNA: TGTGCCAGCGGTTCGGCCAGCAGTGACGCTTTCTTT. Encoded protein: CASGSASSDAFF.

This clone was detected a few times. The rearrangement joins TRBV6-2 or TRBV6-3 to TRBJ2-3; the D gene is possibly TRBD2 (5 bases). This CDR3 is built from 16 residues. Per the germline V gene, CDR1 is MNHEY and CDR2 is SVGEGT. The CDR3 loop is CEGSYSSGMGTDTQYF. CDR3 in DNA: TGTGAAGGCAGTTACTCATCGGGGATGGGCACAGATACGCAGTATTTT.

The chain employs TRBV5-1 and TRBJ1-6; D not certain. This CDR3 comprises 14 residues. Germline V lookup: CDR1 SGHRS, CDR2 YFSETQ. V lost 0 bases, J lost 7 bases, and 8 bases lay in between. This CDR3 is CASSLDVGNSPLHF. DNA of the CDR3: TGCGCCAGCAGCTTGGACGTGGGAAATTCACCCCTCCACTTT.

This clone was counted only a few times. The rearrangement uses TRBV7-3 and TRBJ2-2; D call uncertain. Germline V gene data show CDR1 as SGHTA and CDR2 as FQGTGA. The CDR3 has 15 residues. V was clipped by 7 bases and J by 5 bases, with 17 bases between them. The CDR3 spells CASILYGKQTGELFF. The CDR3 region has the DNA TGTGCCAGCATTTTATACGGAAAACAGACCGGGGAGCTGTTTTTT.

This clone appeared many times. The chain joins TRBV19 to TRBJ2-1, with 9 bases identical to TRBD2. The CDR3 loop spans 15 amino acids. With 7 bases clipped from V and 2 bases from J, the junction kept 6 bases outside the gene matches. CDR1 and CDR2 (germline): LNHDA, SQIVND (reference sequence). In DNA form, the CDR3 reads TGTGCCAGTATCGCGGCGGGAGGGCCCTACAATGAGCAGTTCTTC. Amino acid sequence: CASIAAGGPYNEQFF.

The CDR3 is CASSFLKTGGETDTQYF. The DNA of the CDR3 is TGCGCCAGCAGCTTCCTCAAAACAGGGGGCGAGACAGATACGCAGTATTTT. This chain links TRBV5-1 with TRBJ2-3; TRBD1 matches at 9 bases. V lost 2 bases and J lost 3; bases outside the gene matches: 10. The length of the CDR3 is 17 residues. Germline V CDR1 and CDR2: SGHRS, YFSETQ.

As concerns this clone: A junction end diverges from the germline sequence, so it may reflect a read error. This chain connects TRBV12-3 or TRBV12-4 to TRBJ1-1; D may be TRBD1 (5 bases). This CDR3 has 14 amino acids. The CDR3 coding sequence is TGTGCCAGCAGAATACAGGATAGGAACACTAAAGCTTTCTTT. Translation gives CASRIQDRNTKAFF.